The entry that follows covers one T cell receptor (beta chain) sequence. The antigen is not known. This entry comes from a study of Graves' ophthalmopathy and Graves' hyperthyroidism. The study's findings and limits: The majority of expanded thyroid clonotypes above 0.001 frequency also occurred in blood.

Amplification of the TCR beta CDR3 regions used RNA transcripts (as template). First-round RT-PCR employed HTBI primers, with a second-round multiplex PCR after it. TCRdb independently ran MiXCR on the multiplex PCR reads; one entry per CDR3 protein. The sample yields about 400,000 distinct CDR3 sequences, 15% to 20% seen once. The clonotype was recovered from a young woman with Graves' ophthalmopathy. Sequencing used peripheral blood.

The CDR3 reads CASSIIGPQNTEAFF. CDR3 nucleotide sequence: TGTGCCAGTAGTATAATCGGGCCGCAAAACACTGAAGCTTTCTTT. The rearrangement joins TRBV5-6 to TRBJ1-1; D is ambiguous. The germline CDR1 and CDR2 sequences are SGHDT and YYEEEE. V was shortened by 8 bases and J by 2 bases, with 19 bases between the two germline ends. The CDR3 loop spans 15 amino acids.